This section outlines one T cell receptor beta chain sequence together with its context. Its antigen is as yet unknown. Profiled with immunoSEQ multiplex PCR; TCRdb holds only in-frame clones, not every one. The sample carries some 120,000 clones, around 90% recorded once. Germline V gene data show CDR1 as MNHEY and CDR2 as SVGAGI. V was pared by 0 bases and J by 5 bases, with 4 bases of the junction left unmatched. There are 15 residues in the CDR3. This entry belongs to a study of T cell responses to AZD1222 COVID-19 vaccine. Notes on the study in general: It should be noted that donors were predominantly white British and more often female, and clonal diversity was possibly underestimated. Spike-spanning, vaccine-associated CD4 TCRs were dominant at 160-218 and 743-854.

The clonotype comes from an adult who received the AZD1222 COVID-19 vaccine. The chain recombines TRBV6-5 with TRBJ2-7; the match to TRBD1 covers 10 bases. Sequences were derived from peripheral blood, sampled 28 days after the second AZD1222 dose. The CDR3 reads CASSYSGTGAHEQYF. CDR3 DNA sequence: TGTGCCAGCAGTTACTCGGGGACAGGGGCCCACGAGCAGTACTTC.